Shown below are 4 T cell receptor beta chains from a single sample sequenced in a study of blood T cell repertoires in COVID-19. Only in-frame clones appear in the TCRdb table, and some are missing; sequencing was by immunoSEQ multiplex PCR. The repertoire holds 70,000 to 80,000 clones, more than 75% seen once, with about 13% in the top ten. Specimen: peripheral blood. The receptors stem from a woman older than 75 with acute or convalescent COVID-19.

This clone came up once. The chain combines TRBV6-6 with TRBJ1-1, with 9 bases aligning to TRBD1. Germline V lookup: CDR1 MNHNY, CDR2 SVGAGI (reference sequence). CDR3 size: 16 residues. V lost 5 bases and J lost 2; bases outside the gene matches: 9. CDR3 coding DNA: TGTGCCAGCAGTCGACCGCCGGGACAGGGCAACACTGAAGCTTTCTTT. This encodes CASSRPPGQGNTEAFF.

The chain recombines TRBV30 with TRBJ2-2; 12 bases map to TRBD1. The CDR3 has 17 residues. Germline CDR1 and CDR2: GTSNPN and SVGIG (reference sequence). The V gene end was trimmed by 0 bases and the J gene end by 6 bases; junction bases not matched to a gene: 8. The CDR3 sequence: CAWSVRLGTGGPGELFF. The CDR3 nucleotides are TGTGCCTGGAGTGTACGGTTGGGGACAGGGGGCCCCGGGGAGCTGTTTTTT.

The genes are TRBV5-4 and TRBJ1-4, with TRBD1 matching 7 bases. CDR3 size: 16 residues. V shed 3 bases and J 8 bases; nucleotides not matched to a gene: 13. From germline, CDR1 is SGHNT and CDR2 YYREEE (reference sequence). The chain's CDR3 is CASSSTGKQFGEKLFF. In DNA, the CDR3 is TGTGCCAGCAGCTCGACAGGGAAACAGTTCGGGGAAAAACTGTTTTTT.

This clone was observed once. The gene calls are TRBV10-3 and TRBJ2-3, with a possible D match to TRBD1 (6 bases). CDR1 and CDR2 from the germline V gene are ENHRY and SYGVKD. There are 14 residues in the CDR3. The V end lost 5 bases, the J end lost 0 bases, and 9 bases lay between the germline ends. CDR3 amino acids: CAISPGQSTDTQYF. Here the CDR3 DNA reads TGTGCCATCAGTCCGGGACAAAGCACAGATACGCAGTATTTT.